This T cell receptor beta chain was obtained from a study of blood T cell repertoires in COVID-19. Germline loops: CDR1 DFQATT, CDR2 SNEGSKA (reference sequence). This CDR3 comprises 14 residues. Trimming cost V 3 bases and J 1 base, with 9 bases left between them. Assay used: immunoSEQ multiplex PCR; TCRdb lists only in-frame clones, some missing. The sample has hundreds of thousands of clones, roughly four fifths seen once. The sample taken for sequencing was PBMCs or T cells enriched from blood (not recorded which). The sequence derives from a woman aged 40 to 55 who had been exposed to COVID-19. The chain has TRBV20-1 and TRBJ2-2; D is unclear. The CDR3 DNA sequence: TGCAGTGCTAGTTCGCTAGGGAACACCGGGGAGCTGTTTTTT. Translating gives CSASSLGNTGELFF.